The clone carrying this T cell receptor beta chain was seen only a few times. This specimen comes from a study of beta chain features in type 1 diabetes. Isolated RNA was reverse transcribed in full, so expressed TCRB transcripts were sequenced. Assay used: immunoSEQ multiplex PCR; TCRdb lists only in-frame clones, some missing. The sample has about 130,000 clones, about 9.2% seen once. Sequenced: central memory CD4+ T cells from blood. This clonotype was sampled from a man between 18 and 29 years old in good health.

The CDR3 region has the DNA TGCGCCAGCAGCTTGCTCCTAACAGGGGCGACGGGAGAGACCCAGTACTTC. Translation: CASSLLLTGATGETQYF. The chain recombines TRBV5-1 with TRBJ2-5; 7 positions agree with TRBD1. Germline trimming cut 1 base from V and 4 bases from J; bases unmatched to any gene: 13. CDR3 length equals 17 residues. In germline, CDR1 is SGHRS, CDR2 YFSETQ. The variable domain in full, with the rest retrieved from reference TRBV5-1 and TRBJ2-5, is KAGVTQTPRYLIKTRGQQVTLSCSPISGHRSVSWYQQTPGQGLQFLFEYFSETQRNKGNFPGRFSGRQFSNSRSEMNVSTLELGDSALYLCASSLLLTGATGETQYFGPGTRLLVL.